The 15 T cell receptor beta chains reported below all come from one sample, sequenced in a study of blood T cell repertoires in COVID-19. Data came from immunoSEQ multiplex PCR; TCRdb stores just in-frame clones and leaves some out. The sample yields around 54,000 clones, roughly 76% seen once. The sequencing input was peripheral blood. These receptors came from a woman aged 60-70 years with acute or convalescent COVID-19.

The gene calls are TRBV10-2 and TRBJ1-1; tentative D call: TRBD1 (6 bases). This CDR3 is built from 13 residues. The V end was cut by 6 bases, the J end by 6 bases, with 14 bases between. Germline-derived CDR1 and CDR2 are WSHSY and SAAADI. CDR3 sequence (DNA): TGCGCCAGCAGCCTCGCAGGGGTAGCTGAAGCTTTCTTT. Its translation: CASSLAGVAEAFF.

V is TRBV5-1 and J is TRBJ2-1; D gene uncertain. The V and J ends lost 4 bases and 6 bases respectively, with 8 bases between them. Germline-derived CDR1 and CDR2 are SGHRS and YFSETQ. The CDR3 is 12 amino acids. The CDR3 reads CASSPPGNEQFF. The CDR3 region has the DNA TGCGCCAGCAGCCCCCCGGGCAATGAGCAGTTCTTC. Full variable domain (missing parts from reference TRBV5-1 and TRBJ2-1): KAGVTQTPRYLIKTRGQQVTLSCSPISGHRSVSWYQQTPGQGLQFLFEYFSETQRNKGNFPGRFSGRQFSNSRSEMNVSTLELGDSALYLCASSPPGNEQFFGPGTRLTVL.

This clone was detected only once. This chain's CDR3 is CATSPGETQYF. The CDR3 bases are TGTGCCACCAGCCCAGGGGAGACCCAGTACTTC. The V gene is TRBV15, the J gene TRBJ2-5, with D perhaps matching TRBD1 (5 bases). There are 11 residues in the CDR3. Germline CDR1 reads LNHNV; CDR2 reads YYDKDF (reference sequence). The germline V and J ends were trimmed by 5 bases and 5 bases, with 6 bases remaining between them. Variable domain in full (rest from reference TRBV15 and TRBJ2-5): DAMVIQNPRYQVTQFGKPVTLSCSQTLNHNVMYWYQQKSSQAPKLLFHYYDKDFNNEADTPDNFQSRRPNTSFCFLDIRSPGLGDTAMYLCATSPGETQYFGPGTRLLVL.

The chain uses TRBV6-6 and TRBJ1-5; 7 bases map to TRBD1. From germline, CDR1 is MNHNY and CDR2 SVGAGI (reference sequence). Unmatched junction bases numbered 5, after V lost 6 bases and J lost 6 bases. The CDR3 covers 13 residues. The CDR3 sequence: CASRGGGGQPQHF. The DNA of the CDR3 is TGTGCCAGCAGAGGAGGGGGCGGTCAGCCCCAGCATTTT.

V gene TRBV28 combines with J gene TRBJ1-2; D gene ambiguous. The CDR3 is made up of 12 amino acids. CDR1 is MDHEN, CDR2 SYDVKM, per germline. V dropped 7 bases and J dropped 7 bases, with 13 bases sitting between them. CDR3: CASTGGLFGYTF. Written as DNA, the CDR3 is TGTGCCAGCACCGGAGGCCTCTTTGGCTACACCTTC.

The table lists this clone with a count of one. The chain links TRBV27 to TRBJ2-2, with 7 bases matching TRBD2. Germline CDR1 reads MNHEY; CDR2 reads SMNVEV (reference sequence). The trim removed 3 bases at V and 4 bases at J, leaving 5 bases unmatched. CDR3 length: 15 residues. The CDR3 region has the DNA TGTGCCAGCAGTTTGGCCGGGACTATCACCGGGGAGCTGTTTTTT. Its translation: CASSLAGTITGELFF.

This chain joins TRBV5-1 and TRBJ2-7, with D perhaps matching TRBD1 (5 bases). V was clipped by 4 bases and J by 0 bases, with 14 bases between them. Per germline, CDR1 SGHRS and CDR2 YFSETQ. The CDR3 is 15 residues long. The CDR3, as DNA: TGCGCCAGCAGCCCCCAACAGGTTAGCTCCTACGAGCAGTACTTC. It specifies CASSPQQVSSYEQYF. Looking up the rest from reference TRBV5-1 and TRBJ2-7 gives the full variable domain: KAGVTQTPRYLIKTRGQQVTLSCSPISGHRSVSWYQQTPGQGLQFLFEYFSETQRNKGNFPGRFSGRQFSNSRSEMNVSTLELGDSALYLCASSPQQVSSYEQYFGPGTRLTVT.

V is TRBV5-4 and J is TRBJ1-2, with 9 bases lining up with TRBD1. Looked up from germline, CDR1 is SGHNT and CDR2 is YYREEE (reference sequence). Trimming at V came to 4 bases and at J to 8 bases, leaving 6 bases not matched to a gene. CDR3 length equals 13 residues. CDR3 region: CASSPTGGNGYTF. The CDR3 region has the DNA TGTGCCAGCAGCCCAACAGGGGGCAACGGCTACACCTTC.

The J gene is TRBJ2-1, the V gene TRBV5-6, with no clear D. CDR1 and CDR2 (germline): SGHDT, YYEEEE. V dropped 0 bases and J dropped 9 bases, with 13 bases sitting between them. This CDR3 region has 14 residues. CDR3 region: CASSLGLQRSEQFF. The DNA of the CDR3 is TGTGCCAGCAGCTTGGGCCTCCAGCGTTCTGAGCAGTTCTTC.

CDR3 bases: TGTGCCAGCAGTTCCGACAGGGGAGATACGCAGTATTTT. Residues: CASSSDRGDTQYF. The rearrangement links TRBV27 to TRBJ2-3, with 8 bases aligning to TRBD1. V gave up 4 bases and J gave up 5 bases; unmatched junction bases: 2. Per the germline V gene, CDR1 is MNHEY and CDR2 is SMNVEV (reference sequence). This CDR3 region has 13 residues.

This clone was picked up a small number of times. This sequence joins TRBV29-1 and TRBJ1-2; 7 bases match TRBD1. Germline lookup yields CDR1 SQVTM and CDR2 ANQGSEA. V shed 4 bases, J shed 5 bases, and the junction held 16 bases outside the gene matches. This CDR3 contains 16 residues. The DNA of the CDR3 is TGCAGCGTTGGCGCGGGGCGGACAGGCGTAGAGTATGGCTACACCTTC. Translating gives CSVGAGRTGVEYGYTF. The full variable domain, its missing parts supplied by reference TRBV29-1 and TRBJ1-2, is SAVISQKPSRDICQRGTSLTIQCQVDSQVTMMFWYRQQPGQSLTLIATANQGSEATYESGFVIDKFPISRPNLTFSTLTVSNMSPEDSSIYLCSVGAGRTGVEYGYTFGSGTRLTVV.

The chain recombines TRBV11-3 with TRBJ2-3; 10 nucleotides agree with TRBD2. Germline lookup yields CDR1 SGHNT and CDR2 YENEEA. This CDR3 spans 15 amino acids. V lost 5 bases, J lost 2 bases, and 4 bases stayed unmatched. CDR3 nucleotides: TGTGCCAGCAGCGTCAGCGGGGGGGCCACAGATACGCAGTATTTT. Translated: CASSVSGGATDTQYF.

The J gene is TRBJ2-2, the V gene TRBV11-2, with D possibly being TRBD2 (5 bases). This CDR3 contains 16 residues. V was trimmed by 3 bases and J by 1 base, leaving 12 bases between them. In germline, CDR1 is SGHAT, CDR2 FQNNGV. The CDR3 region is CASSFEGTLNTGELFF. The CDR3 nucleotides are TGTGCCAGCAGCTTCGAGGGCACCCTGAACACCGGGGAGCTGTTTTTT. Full variable domain (rest looked up from reference TRBV11-2 and TRBJ2-2): EAGVAQSPRYKIIEKRQSVAFWCNPISGHATLYWYQQILGQGPKLLIQFQNNGVVDDSQLPKDRFSAERLKGVDSTLKIQPAKLEDSAVYLCASSFEGTLNTGELFFGEGSRLTVL.

This clone was picked up a small number of times. The gene calls are TRBV5-5 and TRBJ1-5; no reliable D call. V was trimmed by 0 bases and J by 5 bases, leaving 9 bases between them. The germline CDR1 and CDR2 sequences are SGHKS and YYEKEE (reference sequence). CDR3 size: 14 residues. The CDR3 here is CASSLEPGDQPQHF. The DNA of the CDR3 is TGTGCCAGCAGCTTGGAACCCGGAGATCAGCCCCAGCATTTT. The entire variable domain, with the rest obtained from reference TRBV5-5 and TRBJ1-5, is as follows: DAGVTQSPTHLIKTRGQQVTLRCSPISGHKSVSWYQQVLGQGPQFIFQYYEKEERGRGNFPDRFSARQFPNYSSELNVNALLLGDSALYLCASSLEPGDQPQHFGDGTRLSIL.

J is TRBJ1-1 and V is TRBV5-4, with TRBD1 as a possible D gene (5 bases). V dropped 4 bases and J dropped 5 bases, with 12 bases sitting between them. The germline V gene encodes CDR1 SGHNT and CDR2 YYREEE (reference sequence). The CDR3 has 13 amino acids. CDR3 region: CASSLDSLTEAFF. The CDR3, as DNA: TGTGCCAGCAGCCTAGACAGTCTGACTGAAGCTTTCTTT.